Here is one T cell receptor (beta chain) with its context. The sample originates from a study of radiation and T cells in renal cell carcinoma. Trimming cost V 3 bases and J 0 bases, with 15 bases left between them. Germline lookup yields CDR1 MGHRA and CDR2 YSYEKL. The CDR3 contains 18 residues. Profiled with immunoSEQ multiplex PCR; TCRdb holds only in-frame clones, not every one. The sample lists 150,000 to 180,000 clones, 87% occurring once. Time point here: blood 2 weeks post-SBRT. Indicated treatment: 15 Gy SBRT to primary tumor, nephrectomy 4 weeks later. V usage is TRBV4-1 and J usage is TRBJ2-6, with a tentative D call TRBD2 (5 bases). The TCR was taken from a woman in her 50s with renal cell carcinoma. The sequenced sample was blood, obtained from a patient whose treatment included radiotherapy and nephrectomy. CDR3 nucleotides: TGCGCCAGCAGCCAGGCGCCTGGTGGGAGCTCTGGGGCCAACGTCCTGACTTTC. Amino acid sequence: CASSQAPGGSSGANVLTF.